This is a list of T cell receptor beta chains from one sample in a study of T cell responses to AZD1222 COVID-19 vaccine. Libraries were prepared by immunoSEQ multiplex PCR; TCRdb keeps only in-frame clonotypes and omits some of them. The sample contains approximately 79,000 clones, over 75% of which appear only once. This sample comprised peripheral blood, obtained on day 0 of AZD1222 vaccination. These receptor sequences come from an adult in good health. CDR3s include the opening cysteine and the closing phenylalanine or tryptophan. Fields, in order: clone size, D gene, J gene, V gene, CDR3 protein, CDR3 DNA. D genes are given only for firm matches. A row's size may be missing; if present it is once, few, many or a size class.

-	-	TRBJ2-1	TRBV19	CASSSGVADYNEQFF	TGTGCCAGTAGTAGCGGAGTAGCGGACTACAATGAGCAGTTCTTC
-	-	TRBJ2-5	TRBV11-2	CASSPSETQYF	TGTGCCAGCAGCCCCTCGGAGACCCAGTACTTC
-	-	TRBJ2-1	TRBV2	CASSEGANYNEQFF	TGTGCCAGCAGTGAGGGGGCTAACTACAATGAGCAGTTCTTC
-	-	TRBJ2-3	TRBV2	CASRGRTDTQYF	TGTGCCAGCAGAGGGCGGACAGATACGCAGTATTTT
-	-	TRBJ1-3	TRBV28	CASILDGRAGNTIYF	TGTGCCAGCATCCTCGACGGCCGTGCTGGAAACACCATATATTTT
-	-	TRBJ1-1	TRBV7-6	CASSFVPAAFGNTEAFF	TGTGCCAGCAGCTTCGTTCCGGCCGCGTTCGGGAACACTGAAGCTTTCTTT
few	-	TRBJ2-1	TRBV21-1	CASSKPLSSGSTNEQFF	TGTGCCAGCAGCAAACCCCTATCTAGCGGGAGTACGAATGAGCAGTTCTTC
-	-	TRBJ1-1	TRBV29-1	CSVEHTGNEAFF	TGCAGCGTTGAACATACAGGGAATGAAGCTTTCTTT
few	-	TRBJ1-5	TRBV9	CASSVDPSQPQHF	TGTGCCAGCAGCGTAGACCCCAGTCAGCCCCAGCATTTT
-	-	TRBJ2-1	TRBV6-6	CASTRYGAWSSYNEQFF	TGTGCCAGCACTCGGTACGGGGCCTGGAGCTCCTACAATGAGCAGTTCTTC